This TCR beta chain was captured by sequencing in a study of Ad26.COV2.S vaccination and SARS-CoV-2 variants. The trim removed 4 bases at V and 3 bases at J, leaving 8 bases unmatched. CDR1 and CDR2 (germline): SGHAT, FQNNGV. The CDR3 sequence is 16 residues long. The method was immunoSEQ multiplex PCR; TCRdb's version includes in-frame clones alone and lacks a portion of them. Seen here are about 350,000 clones, about 92% observed once, and the top ten hold 3.5% to 4.5%. Comment on this clone: Its antigen is not known.

General observations from the study: Analytic work on TCR breadth and depth might have understated the full extent of total T cell responses. Higher spike-specific TCR breadth was found in vaccine recipients than in placebo recipients. Those who received vaccine or placebo ended up with similar non-spike TCR breadth. Marked by substantial breadth, spike-specific CD8+ and CD4+ T cell responses were reportedly seen after vaccination.

The chain is built from TRBV11-2 and TRBJ2-1, with TRBD1 matching over 8 bases. This TCR was sampled from a human donor who had recovered from COVID-19. Material: peripheral blood, obtained after recovery from COVID-19. The CDR3 DNA sequence: TGTGCCAGCAGCTCGTGGGGACAGGTGGGCTACAATGAGCAGTTCTTC. It codes for CASSSWGQVGYNEQFF.